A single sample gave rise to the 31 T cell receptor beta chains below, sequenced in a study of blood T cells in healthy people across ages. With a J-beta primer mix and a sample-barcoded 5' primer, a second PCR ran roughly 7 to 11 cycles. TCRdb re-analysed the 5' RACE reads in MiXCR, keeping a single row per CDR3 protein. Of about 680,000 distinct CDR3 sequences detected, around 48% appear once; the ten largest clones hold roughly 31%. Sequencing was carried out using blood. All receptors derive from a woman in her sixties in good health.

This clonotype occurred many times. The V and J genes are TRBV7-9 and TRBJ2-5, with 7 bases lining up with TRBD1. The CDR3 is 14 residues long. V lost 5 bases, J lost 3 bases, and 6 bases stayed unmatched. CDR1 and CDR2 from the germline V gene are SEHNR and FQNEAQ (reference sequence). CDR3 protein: CASSRQGREETQYF. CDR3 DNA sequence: TGTGCCAGCAGCCGACAGGGTAGGGAAGAGACCCAGTACTTC.

The CDR3, as DNA: TGCGCCAGCAGCCAAGTGGGGAGGGGGGCGCCGGGCCAGCAGTTCTTC. Translation: CASSQVGRGAPGQQFF. J is TRBJ2-1 and V is TRBV4-1, with D maybe TRBD2 (7 bases). The length of the CDR3 is 16 residues. V lost 1 base and J lost 11, with 21 bases in between. CDR1 is MGHRA, CDR2 YSYEKL, per germline.

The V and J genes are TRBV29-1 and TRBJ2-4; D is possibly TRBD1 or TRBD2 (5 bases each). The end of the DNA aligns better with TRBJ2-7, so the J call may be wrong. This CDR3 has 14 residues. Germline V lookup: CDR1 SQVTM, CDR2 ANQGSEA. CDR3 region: CSVVVGPGLYEQYF. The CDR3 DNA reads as TGCAGCGTTGTGGTGGGACCGGGGCTCTACGAGCAGTACTTC.

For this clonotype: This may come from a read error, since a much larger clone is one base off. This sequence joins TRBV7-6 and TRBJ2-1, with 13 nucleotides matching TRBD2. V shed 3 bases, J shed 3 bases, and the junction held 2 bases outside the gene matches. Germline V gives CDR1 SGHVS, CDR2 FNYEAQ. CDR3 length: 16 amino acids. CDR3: CASSFWTSGSYNEQFF. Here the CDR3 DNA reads TGTGCCAGCAGCTTCTGGACTAGCGGGAGCTACAATGAGCAGTTCTTC.

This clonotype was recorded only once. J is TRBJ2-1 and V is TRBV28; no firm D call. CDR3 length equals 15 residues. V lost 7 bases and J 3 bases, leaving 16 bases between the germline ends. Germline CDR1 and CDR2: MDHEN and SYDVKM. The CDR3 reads CASTPGTTNYNEQFF. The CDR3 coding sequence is TGTGCCAGCACCCCAGGTACAACCAACTACAATGAGCAGTTCTTC.

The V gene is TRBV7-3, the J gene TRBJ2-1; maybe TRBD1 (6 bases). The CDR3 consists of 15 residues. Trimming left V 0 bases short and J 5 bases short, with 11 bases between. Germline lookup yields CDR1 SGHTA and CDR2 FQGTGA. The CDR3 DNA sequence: TGTGCCAGCAGCTTAACGTTCCGGACAGACAATGAGCAGTTCTTC. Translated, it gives CASSLTFRTDNEQFF.

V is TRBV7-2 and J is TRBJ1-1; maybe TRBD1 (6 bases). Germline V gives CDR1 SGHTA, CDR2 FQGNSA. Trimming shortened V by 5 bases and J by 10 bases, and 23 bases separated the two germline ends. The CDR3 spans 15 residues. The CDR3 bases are TGTGCCAGCAGCCCCAGGGGACCAATCTTCCCGGGAGCTTTCTTT. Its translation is CASSPRGPIFPGAFF.

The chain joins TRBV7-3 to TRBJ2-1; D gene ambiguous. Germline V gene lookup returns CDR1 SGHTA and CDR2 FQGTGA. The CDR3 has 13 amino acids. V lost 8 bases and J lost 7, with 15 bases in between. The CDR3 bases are TGTGCCAGCGGTGGGGAAGGGAAGAATGAGCAGTTCTTC. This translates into CASGGEGKNEQFF.

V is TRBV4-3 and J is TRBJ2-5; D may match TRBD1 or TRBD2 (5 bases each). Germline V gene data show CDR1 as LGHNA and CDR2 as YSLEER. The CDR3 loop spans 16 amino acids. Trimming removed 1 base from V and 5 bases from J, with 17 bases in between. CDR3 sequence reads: CASSQGVGRGVETQYF. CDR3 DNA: TGCGCCAGCAGCCAAGGGGTTGGGAGAGGGGTTGAGACCCAGTACTTC.

The CDR3 bases are TGTGCCAGCAGCAATAACAGGGAAACTGAAGCTTTCTTT. Residues: CASSNNRETEAFF. This chain links TRBV7-2 with TRBJ1-1; TRBD1 might be the D (6 bases). The CDR3 has 13 residues. V was trimmed by 5 bases and J by 5 bases, leaving 12 bases between them. Germline V gives CDR1 SGHTA, CDR2 FQGNSA.

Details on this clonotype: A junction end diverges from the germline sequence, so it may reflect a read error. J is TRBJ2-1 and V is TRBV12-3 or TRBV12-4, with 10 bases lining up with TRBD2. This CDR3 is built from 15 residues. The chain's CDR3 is CTSHWTSGQGFEQFF. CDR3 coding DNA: TGTACCAGCCACTGGACTAGCGGACAAGGCTTTGAGCAGTTCTTC.

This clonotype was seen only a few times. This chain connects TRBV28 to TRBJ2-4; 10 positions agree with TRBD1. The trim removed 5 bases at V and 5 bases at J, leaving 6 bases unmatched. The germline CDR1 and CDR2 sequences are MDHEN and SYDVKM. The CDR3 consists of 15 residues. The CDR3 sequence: CASSPGQGSQNIQYF. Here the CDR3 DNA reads TGTGCCAGCAGTCCGGGACAGGGGAGCCAAAACATTCAGTACTTC.

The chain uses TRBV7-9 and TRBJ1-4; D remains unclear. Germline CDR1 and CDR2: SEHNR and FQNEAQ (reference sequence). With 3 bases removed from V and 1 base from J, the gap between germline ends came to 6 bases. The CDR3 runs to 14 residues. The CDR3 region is CASSFGETNEKLFF. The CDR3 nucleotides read TGTGCCAGCAGCTTTGGGGAAACTAATGAAAAACTGTTTTTT.

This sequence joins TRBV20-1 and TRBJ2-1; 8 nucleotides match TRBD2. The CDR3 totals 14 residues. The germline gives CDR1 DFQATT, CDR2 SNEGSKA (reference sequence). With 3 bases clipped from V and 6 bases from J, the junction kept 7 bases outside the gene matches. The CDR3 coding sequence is TGCAGTGCTAGGGGGGGACTAGGAATCAATGAGCAGTTCTTC. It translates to CSARGGLGINEQFF.

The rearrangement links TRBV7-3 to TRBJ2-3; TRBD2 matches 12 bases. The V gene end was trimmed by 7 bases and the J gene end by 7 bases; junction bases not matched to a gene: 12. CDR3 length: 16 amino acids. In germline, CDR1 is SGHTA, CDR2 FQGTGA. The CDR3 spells CASTPSLAGGLNTQYF. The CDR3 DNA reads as TGTGCCAGCACCCCCTCACTAGCGGGAGGTTTAAATACGCAGTATTTT.

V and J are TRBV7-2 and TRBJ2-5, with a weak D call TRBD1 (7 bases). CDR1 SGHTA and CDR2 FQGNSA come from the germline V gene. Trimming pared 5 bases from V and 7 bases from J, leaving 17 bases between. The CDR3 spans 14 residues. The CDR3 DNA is TGTGCCAGCAGCAAACAGGGGAGGCTTTGGACCCAGTACTTC. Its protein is CASSKQGRLWTQYF.

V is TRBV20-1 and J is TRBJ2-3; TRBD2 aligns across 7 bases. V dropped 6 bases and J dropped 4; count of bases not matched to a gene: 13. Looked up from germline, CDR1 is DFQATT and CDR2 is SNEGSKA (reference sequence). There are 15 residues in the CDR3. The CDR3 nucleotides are TGCAGTGCCCCAAAGCGGGATTCCGGGTCAGATACGCAGTATTTT. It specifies CSAPKRDSGSDTQYF.

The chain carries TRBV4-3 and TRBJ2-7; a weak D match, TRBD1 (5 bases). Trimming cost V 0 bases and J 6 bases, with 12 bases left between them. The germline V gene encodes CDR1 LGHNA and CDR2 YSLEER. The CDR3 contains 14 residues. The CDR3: CASSQEAGSGEQYF. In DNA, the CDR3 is TGCGCCAGCAGCCAAGAGGCAGGGTCAGGCGAGCAGTACTTC.

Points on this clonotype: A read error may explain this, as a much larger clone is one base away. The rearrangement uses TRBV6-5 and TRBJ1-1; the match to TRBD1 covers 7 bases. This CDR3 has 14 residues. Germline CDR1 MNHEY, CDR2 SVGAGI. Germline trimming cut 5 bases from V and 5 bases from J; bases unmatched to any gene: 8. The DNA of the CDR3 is TGTGCCAGCAGTGACGCCAGGGGGGAAACTGAAGCTTTCTTT. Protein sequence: CASSDARGETEAFF.

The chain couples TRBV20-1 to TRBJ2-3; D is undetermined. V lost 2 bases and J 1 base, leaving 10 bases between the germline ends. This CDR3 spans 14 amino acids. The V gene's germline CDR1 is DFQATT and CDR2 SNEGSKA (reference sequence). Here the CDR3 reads CSARNPRGTDTQYF. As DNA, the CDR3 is TGCAGTGCTAGAAACCCACGTGGCACAGATACGCAGTATTTT.

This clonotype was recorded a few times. CDR3 amino acids: CSTNTQGGRPQHF. The CDR3 bases are TGCAGTACTAACACCCAGGGGGGTCGGCCCCAGCATTTT. The chain couples TRBV20-1 to TRBJ1-5; TRBD1 matches at 7 bases. Germline CDR1 is DFQATT and CDR2 is SNEGSKA (reference sequence). The V and J ends lost 8 bases and 9 bases, in that order; junction bases with no gene match: 13. CDR3 length equals 13 residues.

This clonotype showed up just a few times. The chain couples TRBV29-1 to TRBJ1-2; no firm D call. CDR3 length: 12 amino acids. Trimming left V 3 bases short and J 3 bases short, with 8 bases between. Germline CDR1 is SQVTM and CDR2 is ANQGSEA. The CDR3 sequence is CSVEGKHYGYTF. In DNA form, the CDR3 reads TGCAGCGTTGAGGGCAAACACTATGGCTACACCTTC.

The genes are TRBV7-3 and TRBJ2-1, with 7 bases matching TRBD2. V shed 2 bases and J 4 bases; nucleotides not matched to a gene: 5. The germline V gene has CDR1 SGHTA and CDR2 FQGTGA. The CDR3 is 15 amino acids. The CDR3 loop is CASSLGRESYNEQFF. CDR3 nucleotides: TGTGCCAGCAGCTTAGGGCGGGAGTCGTACAATGAGCAGTTCTTC. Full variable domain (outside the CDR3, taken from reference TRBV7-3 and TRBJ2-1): GAGVSQTPSNKVTEKGKYVELRCDPISGHTALYWYRQSLGQGPEFLIYFQGTGAADDSGLPNDRFFAVRPEGSVSTLKIQRTERGDSAVYLCASSLGRESYNEQFFGPGTRLTVL.

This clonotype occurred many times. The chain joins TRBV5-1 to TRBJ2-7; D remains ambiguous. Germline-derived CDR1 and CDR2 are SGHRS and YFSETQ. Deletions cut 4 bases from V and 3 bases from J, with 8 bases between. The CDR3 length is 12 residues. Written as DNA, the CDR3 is TGCGCCAGCAGCGTCCCGAACTACGAGCAGTACTTC. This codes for CASSVPNYEQYF.

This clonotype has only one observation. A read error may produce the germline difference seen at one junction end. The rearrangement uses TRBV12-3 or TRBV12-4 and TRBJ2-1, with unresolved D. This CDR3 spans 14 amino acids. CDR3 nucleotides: TGTACCAGCACCCTCGGCGGCGTTTCACATGAGCAGTTCTTC. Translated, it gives CTSTLGGVSHEQFF.

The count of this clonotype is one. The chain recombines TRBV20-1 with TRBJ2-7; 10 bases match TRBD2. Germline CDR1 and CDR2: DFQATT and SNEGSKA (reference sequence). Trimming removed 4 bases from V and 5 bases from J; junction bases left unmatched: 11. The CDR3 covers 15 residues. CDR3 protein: CSATSGGAKWDEQYF. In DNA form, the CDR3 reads TGCAGTGCTACTAGCGGGGGCGCTAAGTGGGACGAGCAGTACTTC.

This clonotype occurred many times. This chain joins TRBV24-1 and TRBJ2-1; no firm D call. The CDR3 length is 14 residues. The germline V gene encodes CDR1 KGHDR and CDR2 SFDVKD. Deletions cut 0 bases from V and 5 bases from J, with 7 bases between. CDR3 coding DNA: TGTGCCACCAGTGATTTGGGAAGCAACAATGAGCAGTTCTTC. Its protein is CATSDLGSNNEQFF.

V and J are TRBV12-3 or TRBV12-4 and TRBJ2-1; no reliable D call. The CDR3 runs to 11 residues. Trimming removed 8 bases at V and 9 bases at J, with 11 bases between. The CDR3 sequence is CASWGGSEQFF. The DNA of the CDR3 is TGTGCCAGCTGGGGTGGAAGTGAGCAGTTCTTC.

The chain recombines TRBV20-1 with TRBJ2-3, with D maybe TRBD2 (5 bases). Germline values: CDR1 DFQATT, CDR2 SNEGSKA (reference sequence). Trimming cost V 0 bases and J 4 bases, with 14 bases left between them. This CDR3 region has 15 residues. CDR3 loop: CSARDAQRVADTQYF. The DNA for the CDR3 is TGCAGTGCTAGAGATGCGCAGAGGGTGGCAGATACGCAGTATTTT.

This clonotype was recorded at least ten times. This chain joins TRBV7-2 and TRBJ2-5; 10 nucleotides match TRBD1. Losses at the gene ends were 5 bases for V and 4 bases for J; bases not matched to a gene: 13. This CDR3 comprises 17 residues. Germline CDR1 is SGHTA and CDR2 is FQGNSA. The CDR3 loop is CASSPGTGALRAETQYF. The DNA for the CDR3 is TGTGCCAGCAGCCCCGGGACAGGGGCGCTAAGGGCAGAGACCCAGTACTTC.

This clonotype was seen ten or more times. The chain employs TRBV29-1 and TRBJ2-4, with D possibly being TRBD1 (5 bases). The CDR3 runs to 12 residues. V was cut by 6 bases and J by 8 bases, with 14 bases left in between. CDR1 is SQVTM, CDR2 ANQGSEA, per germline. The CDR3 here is CSVLQGQDIQYF. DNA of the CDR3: TGCAGCGTCCTCCAGGGTCAGGACATTCAGTACTTC.